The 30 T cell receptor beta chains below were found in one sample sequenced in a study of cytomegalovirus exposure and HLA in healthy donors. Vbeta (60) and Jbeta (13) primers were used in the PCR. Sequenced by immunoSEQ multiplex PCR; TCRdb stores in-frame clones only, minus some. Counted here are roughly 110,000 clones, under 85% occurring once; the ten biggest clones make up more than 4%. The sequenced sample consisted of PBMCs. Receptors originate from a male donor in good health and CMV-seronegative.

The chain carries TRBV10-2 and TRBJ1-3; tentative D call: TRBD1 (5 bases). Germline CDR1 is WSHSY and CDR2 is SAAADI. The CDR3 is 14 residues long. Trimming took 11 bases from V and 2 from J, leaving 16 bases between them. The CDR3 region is CAAREGTPGNTIYF. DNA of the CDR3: TGCGCCGCCCGGGAGGGGACGCCTGGAAACACCATATATTTT.

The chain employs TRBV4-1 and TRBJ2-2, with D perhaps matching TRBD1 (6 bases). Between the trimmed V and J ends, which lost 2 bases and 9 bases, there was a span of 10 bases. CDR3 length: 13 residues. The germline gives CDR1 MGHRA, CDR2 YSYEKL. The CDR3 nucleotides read TGCGCCAGCAGCCAAATAGGGGGTCGGGAGCTGTTTTTT. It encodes CASSQIGGRELFF.

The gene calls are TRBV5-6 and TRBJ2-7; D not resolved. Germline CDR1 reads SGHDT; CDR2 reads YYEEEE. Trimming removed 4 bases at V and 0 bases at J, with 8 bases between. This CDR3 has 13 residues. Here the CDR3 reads CASSPLASYEQYF. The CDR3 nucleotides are TGTGCCAGCAGCCCTTTGGCCTCCTACGAGCAGTACTTC.

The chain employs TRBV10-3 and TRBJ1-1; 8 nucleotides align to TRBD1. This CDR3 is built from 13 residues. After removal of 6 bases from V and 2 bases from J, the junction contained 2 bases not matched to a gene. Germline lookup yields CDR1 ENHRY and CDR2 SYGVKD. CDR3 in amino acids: CAISGQGNTEAFF. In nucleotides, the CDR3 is TGTGCCATCAGCGGACAGGGTAACACTGAAGCTTTCTTT.

The CDR3 loop reads CASSLSGRGAETQYF. In DNA, the CDR3 is TGTGCCAGCAGCTTAAGCGGGAGGGGAGCAGAGACCCAGTACTTC. The rearrangement joins TRBV7-3 to TRBJ2-5; the match to TRBD2 covers 9 bases. The CDR3 length is 15 residues. With V trimmed by 1 base and J by 4 bases, 4 bases remained unmatched. Germline V gene sequence: CDR1 SGHTA, CDR2 FQGTGA.

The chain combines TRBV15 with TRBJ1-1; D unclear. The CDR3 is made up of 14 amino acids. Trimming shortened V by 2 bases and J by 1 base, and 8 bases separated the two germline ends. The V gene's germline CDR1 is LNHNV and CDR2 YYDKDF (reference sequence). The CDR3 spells CATSRLTSNTEAFF. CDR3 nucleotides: TGTGCCACCAGCAGACTGACATCGAACACTGAAGCTTTCTTT.

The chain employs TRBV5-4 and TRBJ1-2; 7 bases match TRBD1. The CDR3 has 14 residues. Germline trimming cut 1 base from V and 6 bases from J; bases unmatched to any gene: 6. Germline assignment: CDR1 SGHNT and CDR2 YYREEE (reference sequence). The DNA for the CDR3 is TGTGCCAGCAGCTTGCAGGGGGTATACCATGGCTACACCTTC. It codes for CASSLQGVYHGYTF.

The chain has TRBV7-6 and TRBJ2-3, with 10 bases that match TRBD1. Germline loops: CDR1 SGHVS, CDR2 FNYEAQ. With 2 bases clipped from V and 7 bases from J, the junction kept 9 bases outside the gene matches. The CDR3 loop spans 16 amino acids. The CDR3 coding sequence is TGTGCCAGCAGCTTATACAGGACAGGGGGATCCCATACGCAGTATTTT. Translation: CASSLYRTGGSHTQYF.

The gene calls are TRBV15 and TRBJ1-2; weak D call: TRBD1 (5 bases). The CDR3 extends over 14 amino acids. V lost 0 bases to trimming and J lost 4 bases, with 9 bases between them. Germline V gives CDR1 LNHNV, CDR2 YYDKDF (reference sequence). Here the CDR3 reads CATSRDGAGYGYTF. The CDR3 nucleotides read TGTGCCACCAGCAGAGATGGGGCAGGCTATGGCTACACCTTC.

CDR3 in amino acids: CASSLSPGGQETQYF. The DNA for the CDR3 is TGTGCCAGCAGCTTATCCCCAGGGGGCCAAGAGACCCAGTACTTC. The V gene is TRBV7-7, the J gene TRBJ2-5; 7 bases map to TRBD1. The CDR3 contains 15 residues. CDR1 SSHAT and CDR2 FNYEAQ come from the germline V gene (reference sequence). Trimming removed 2 bases from V and 1 base from J; junction bases left unmatched: 4.

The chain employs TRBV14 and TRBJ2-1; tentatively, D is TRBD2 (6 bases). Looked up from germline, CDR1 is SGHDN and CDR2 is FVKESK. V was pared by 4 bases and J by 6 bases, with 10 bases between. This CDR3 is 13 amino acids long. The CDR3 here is CASSLGLPNEQFF. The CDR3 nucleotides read TGTGCCAGCAGCCTGGGACTCCCCAATGAGCAGTTCTTC.

Written as DNA, the CDR3 is TGTGCCTGGAGTGTACGCGGGGGTCTCCAGCCCCAGCATTTT. Translation: CAWSVRGGLQPQHF. The chain is built from TRBV30 and TRBJ1-5, with D perhaps matching TRBD1 (5 bases). With 0 bases removed from V and 7 bases from J, the gap between germline ends came to 13 bases. Germline assignment: CDR1 GTSNPN and CDR2 SVGIG (reference sequence). The CDR3 extends over 14 amino acids.

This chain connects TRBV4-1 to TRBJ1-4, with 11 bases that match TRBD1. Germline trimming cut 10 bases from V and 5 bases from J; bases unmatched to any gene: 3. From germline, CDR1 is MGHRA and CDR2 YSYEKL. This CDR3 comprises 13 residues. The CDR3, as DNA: TGCGCCACCAGGGACAGGGGGAATGAAAAACTGTTTTTT. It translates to CATRDRGNEKLFF.

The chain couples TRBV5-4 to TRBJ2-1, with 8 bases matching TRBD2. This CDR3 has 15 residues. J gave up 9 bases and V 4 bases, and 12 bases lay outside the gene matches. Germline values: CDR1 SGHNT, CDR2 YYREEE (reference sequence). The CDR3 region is CASSEGTSRLGEQFF. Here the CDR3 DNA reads TGTGCCAGCAGCGAAGGGACTAGTCGGTTGGGTGAGCAGTTCTTC.

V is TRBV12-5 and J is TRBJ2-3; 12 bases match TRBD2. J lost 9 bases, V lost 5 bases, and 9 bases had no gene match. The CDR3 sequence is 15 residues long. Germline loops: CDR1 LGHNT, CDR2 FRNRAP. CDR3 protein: CASGKASGRAYTQYF. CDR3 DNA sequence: TGTGCTAGTGGTAAGGCTAGCGGGAGGGCATACACGCAGTATTTT.

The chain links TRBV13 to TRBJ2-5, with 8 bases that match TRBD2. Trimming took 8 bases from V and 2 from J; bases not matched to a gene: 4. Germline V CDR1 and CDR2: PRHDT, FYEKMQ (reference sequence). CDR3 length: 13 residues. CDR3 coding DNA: TGTGCCAGCCGCGGGGGGAGGCAAGAGACCCAGTACTTC. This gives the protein CASRGGRQETQYF.

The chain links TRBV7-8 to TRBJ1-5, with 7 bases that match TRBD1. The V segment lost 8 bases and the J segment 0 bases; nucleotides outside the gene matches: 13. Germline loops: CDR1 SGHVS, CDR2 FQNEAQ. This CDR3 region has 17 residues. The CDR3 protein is CASLDRAYQDSNQPQHF. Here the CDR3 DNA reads TGTGCCAGCCTCGACAGGGCGTACCAAGATAGCAATCAGCCCCAGCATTTT.

CDR3 nucleotide sequence: TGTGCCACTTCCGGGACTAGCGGAGCCTACGAGCAGTACTTC. Translating it yields CATSGTSGAYEQYF. The rearrangement links TRBV27 to TRBJ2-7; the match to TRBD2 covers 11 bases. This CDR3 is 14 amino acids long. The V gene's germline CDR1 is MNHEY and CDR2 SMNVEV (reference sequence). Trimming cost V 10 bases and J 2 bases; bases outside gene matches: 7.

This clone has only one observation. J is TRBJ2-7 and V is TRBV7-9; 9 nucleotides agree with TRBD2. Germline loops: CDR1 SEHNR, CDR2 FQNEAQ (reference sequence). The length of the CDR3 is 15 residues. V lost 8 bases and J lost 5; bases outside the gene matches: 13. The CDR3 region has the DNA TGTGCCAGCCTGAGGGGAGCGGGAGGACTTAACGAGCAGTACTTC. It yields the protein CASLRGAGGLNEQYF.

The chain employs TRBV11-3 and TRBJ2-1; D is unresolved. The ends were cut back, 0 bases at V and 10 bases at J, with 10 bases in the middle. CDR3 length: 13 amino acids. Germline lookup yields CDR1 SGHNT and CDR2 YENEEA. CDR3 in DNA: TGTGCCAGCAGCTTAGATCTCGGTCGGGAGCAGTTCTTC. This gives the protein CASSLDLGREQFF.

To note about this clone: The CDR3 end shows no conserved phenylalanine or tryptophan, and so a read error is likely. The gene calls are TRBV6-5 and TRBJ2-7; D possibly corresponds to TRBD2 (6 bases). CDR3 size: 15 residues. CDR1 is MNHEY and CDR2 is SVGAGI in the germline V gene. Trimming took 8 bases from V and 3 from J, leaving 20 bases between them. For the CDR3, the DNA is TGTGCCAGCCGGTCCGCCGCCACGGGGGTCTACGAGCAGTACCTC. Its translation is CASRSAATGVYEQYL.

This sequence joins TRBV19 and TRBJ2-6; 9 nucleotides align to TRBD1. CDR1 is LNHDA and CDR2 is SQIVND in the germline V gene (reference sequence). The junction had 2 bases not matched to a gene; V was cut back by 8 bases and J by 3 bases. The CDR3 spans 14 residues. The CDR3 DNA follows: TGTGCCAGTCAGACAGGGGGTGGGGCCAACGTCCTGACTTTC. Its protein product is CASQTGGGANVLTF.

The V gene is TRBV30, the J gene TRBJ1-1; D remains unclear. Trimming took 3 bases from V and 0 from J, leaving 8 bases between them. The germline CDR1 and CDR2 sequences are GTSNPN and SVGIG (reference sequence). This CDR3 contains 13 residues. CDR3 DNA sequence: TGTGCCTGGAGGGTAGCTATGAACACTGAAGCTTTCTTT. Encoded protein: CAWRVAMNTEAFF.

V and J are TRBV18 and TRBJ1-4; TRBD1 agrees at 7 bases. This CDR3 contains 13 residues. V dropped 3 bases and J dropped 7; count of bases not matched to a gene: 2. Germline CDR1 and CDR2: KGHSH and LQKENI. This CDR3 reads CASSPGQVEKLFF. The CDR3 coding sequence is TGTGCCAGCTCACCTGGACAGGTTGAAAAACTGTTTTTT.

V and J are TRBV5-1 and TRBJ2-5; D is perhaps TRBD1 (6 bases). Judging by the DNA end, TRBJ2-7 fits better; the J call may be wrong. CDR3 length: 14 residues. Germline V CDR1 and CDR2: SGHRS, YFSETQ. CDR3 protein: CASSLGGGSNEQYF. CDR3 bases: TGCGCCAGCAGCTTGGGTGGGGGCTCGAACGAGCAGTACTTC.

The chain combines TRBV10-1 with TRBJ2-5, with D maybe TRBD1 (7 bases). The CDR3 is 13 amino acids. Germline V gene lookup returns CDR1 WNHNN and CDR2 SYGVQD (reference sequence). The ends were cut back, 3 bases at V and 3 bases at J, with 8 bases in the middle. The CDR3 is CASSDRGEETQYF. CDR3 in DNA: TGCGCCAGCAGTGACAGGGGGGAAGAGACCCAGTACTTC.

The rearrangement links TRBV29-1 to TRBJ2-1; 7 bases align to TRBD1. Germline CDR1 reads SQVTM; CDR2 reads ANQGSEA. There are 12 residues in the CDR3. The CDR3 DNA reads TGCAGTGGGGGCAGGGGGAACAATGAGCAGTTCTTC. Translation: CSGGRGNNEQFF.

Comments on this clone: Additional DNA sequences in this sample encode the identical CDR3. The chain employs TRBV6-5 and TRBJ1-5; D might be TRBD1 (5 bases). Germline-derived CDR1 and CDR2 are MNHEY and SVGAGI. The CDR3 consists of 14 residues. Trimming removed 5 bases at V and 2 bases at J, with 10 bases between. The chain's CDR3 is CASSRQGGNQPQHF. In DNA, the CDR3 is TGTGCCAGCAGTAGGCAGGGCGGCAATCAGCCCCAGCATTTT.

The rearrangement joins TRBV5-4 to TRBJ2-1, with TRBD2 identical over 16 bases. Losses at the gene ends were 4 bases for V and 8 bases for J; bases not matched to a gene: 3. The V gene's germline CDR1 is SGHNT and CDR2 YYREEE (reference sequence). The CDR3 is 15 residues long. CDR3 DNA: TGTGCCAGCAGCGAGGGACTAGCGGGAGGGGATGAGCAGTTCTTC. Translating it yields CASSEGLAGGDEQFF.

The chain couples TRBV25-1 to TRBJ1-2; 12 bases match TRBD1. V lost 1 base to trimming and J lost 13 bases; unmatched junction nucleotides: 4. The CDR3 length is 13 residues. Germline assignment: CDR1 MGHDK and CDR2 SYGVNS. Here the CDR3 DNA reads TGTGCCAGCAGTGAATTTGGGACAGGGGGCCCCACCTTC. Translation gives CASSEFGTGGPTF.